Listed here is a single TCR beta chain. This clonotype was observed many times. Its antigen remains undetermined. Nothing much larger sits one base from this clone, and base qualities are not available. Amplification of TCR beta CDR3 regions was carried out from RNA transcripts. The TCR CDR3 was subjected to a first round of RT-PCR using the HTBI primer set and the Qiagen OneStep RT-PCR kit. Libraries were constructed in a second round of multiplex PCR, after which size selection and purification were performed. Sequencing of the libraries was done on an Illumina HiSeq2000 using paired-end 100 bp reads. Per the authors' processing: Raw data were processed with SOAPnuke, discarding reads with adapters, uncalled bases, mean Phred below 15, or no exact constant-primer or identifier match. COPE v1.2.5 was used to merge high-quality paired reads, and clonotypes were defined as unique nucleotide sequences. MiTCR v1.1 was used to align clonotypes to the IMGT TRBV, TRBD and TRBJ reference segments. The analysis included only V-J combinations with a frequency above 0.0001, which together covered roughly 99% of the repertoires. A TCS score was defined as the ratio between F50 (clonal expansion) and ExV (chaos), using BLOSUM62-based TCRdist between CDR3 peptides within each V-J. Welch's t-statistics and random forest reduced 514 V-J features to under 15, which were used in a naive Bayes classifier (R e1071). TCRdb's own reprocessing of the public reads used fastp at Q25 and MiXCR and kept productive beta chains. Entries are consolidated by CDR3 protein sequence, retaining the most common genes and DNA. TCRdb, not the authors, supplied the V and J calls. The sample contains 300,000 to 450,000 distinct CDR3 sequences, roughly 15% of them found a single time. The biggest ten clones account for roughly 21% of the sample.

The sample is drawn from a study of T cells in Graves' hyperthyroidism and ophthalmopathy (dated by TCRdb to between 2018 and 2021). Looking at the study overall: Peripheral blood was sampled at the time of initial diagnosis, prior to any treatment. To identify distinguishing TCR V-J signatures, a discovery cohort of 90 to 100 patients was used, comprising 40 to 45 with Graves' ophthalmopathy and approximately 57 with stable Graves' hyperthyroidism. An independent validation cohort of 18 to 20 hyperthyroidism patients and 17 patients who later progressed to ophthalmopathy tested prospective prediction of ophthalmopathy. The 90 to 100 discovery patients were randomly divided into training and test sets at a 7:3 ratio. The study also compared thyroid tissue and blood T-cell repertoires from a handful of Graves' hyperthyroidism patients. After sampling, hyperthyroidism patients received methimazole starting at 30 mg daily, and ophthalmopathy patients received high-dose intravenous methylprednisolone. The paper describes TCR Vbeta CDR3 sequencing of 130 to 150 peripheral blood samples, made up of 43 ophthalmopathy patients, more than 70 hyperthyroidism patients and 17 progressor patients. Findings and caveats that apply to the study as a whole: In validation, the model predicted progression to ophthalmopathy a median of around six months before onset, with over 60% sensitivity and almost 75% specificity. Sample size was not statistically predetermined, and investigators were not blinded to group allocation. Ophthalmopathy was separated from stable hyperthyroidism by a 13 V-J signature model, with over 85% sensitivity and 81% to 82% specificity obtained in cross-validation and 80%/75% obtained in testing. Most expanded thyroid clonotypes (frequency above 0.001) were also detected in blood, a finding suggesting that blood repertoires may reflect thyroid immune responses.

Taken from cysteine to phenylalanine, the CDR3 has 11 residues. The retained sequence is limited to the CDR3, 33 bases, with the frame set at the first base. Cut back by 7 bases and 2 bases, the V and J ends lie 5 bases apart. CDR1 and CDR2 are read off the germline V gene (reference sequence) as DFQATT and SNEGSKA. In the ophthalmopathy patients, disease was moderately to severely active, with a Clinical Activity Score of 3 or more, a NOSPECS grade of 4 or more, and a duration of less than 3 months. Any patient with an uncontrolled infection, another autoimmune disease, pregnancy or lactation was excluded. Diagnoses relied on clinical symptoms, serum thyroxine and TRAb, thyroid ultrasound and orbital computed tomography. PBMCs were separated from around 9.1 ml of fresh peripheral blood using Ficoll-Paque density gradient centrifugation. Trizol reagent was used to extract total RNA, and RNA quality was then checked on an Agilent 2100 Bioanalyzer.

Material for sequencing was blood. This chain joins TRBV20-1 to TRBJ2-2, with no confidently assigned D gene. This sequence was found in a young woman with Graves' ophthalmopathy. For the CDR3, the sequence is CSGANTGELFF. In nucleotides, the sequence is TGCAGTGGCGCCAACACCGGGGAGCTGTTTTTT.